This is a list of T cell receptor beta chains from one sample in a study of T cells in Graves' hyperthyroidism and ophthalmopathy. TCRdb recomputed calls from the multiplex PCR reads with MiXCR, one row per CDR3 protein. The sample lists fewer than 650,000 distinct CDR3 sequences, approximately 48% occurring once. Sequences were obtained from peripheral blood or thyroid tissue (not recorded which). The receptors originated from an adult woman with Graves' disease, either hyperthyroidism or ophthalmopathy (not recorded which). The conserved cysteine and the conserved F or W are not part of the CDR3 here.

V | length | CDR3
TRBV10-3 | 13 | AISTSGTGANVLT
TRBV29-1 | 11 | SVTRGASEPQH
TRBV29-1 | 12 | SVEPGGTGSVLT
TRBV24-1 | 12 | ATARQETNSPLH
TRBV29-1 | 12 | TYRPQIMNTEAF
TRBV6-5 | 10 | ASRAGTYEQY
TRBV2 | 12 | ASSLGGWVSEQC
TRBV7-2 | 11 | ASSLEGAHPAF
TRBV10-3 | 12 | AISPGTQHRKLF
TRBV3-1 | 13 | ASSPTSTAYYGYT
TRBV29-1 | 11 | SVDRGLQETQY
TRBV20-1 | 10 | SARQGDYGYT
TRBV20-1 | 10 | SALDLNEKLF
TRBV2 | 14 | ASRAKIAGSGKTQY
TRBV16 | 15 | ASSPRGASSYNSPLH
TRBV2 | 14 | ASSAGTASSGNTIY
TRBV4-1 | 16 | ASSQDQNGGSSQETQY
TRBV7-3 | 14 | ASSLQGGVATDTQY
TRBV10-2 | 12 | ASSTPRGPETQY
TRBV9 | 13 | AGSHGDRELEKLF
TRBV29-1 | 15 | SAIFQVETGFTTEAF
TRBV3-1 | 11 | ASSQRDSRRAF
TRBV12-3/TRBV12-4 | 11 | ASSSQLGYGYT
TRBV10-3 | 15 | ASSASPRAGWNTEAF
TRBV4-2 | 15 | ASSQDHGQNSGNTIY
TRBV11-2 | 14 | ASSPSGRPANSPLH
TRBV25-1 | 9 | ASRTGEREN
TRBV14 | 12 | ASSQRTGGDTIY
TRBV10-3 | 10 | AASGGNYGYT
TRBV7-3 | 12 | ASSFDRVRNEQY
TRBV5-1 | 11 | ASSLGAGNTIY
TRBV19 | 12 | ASSEPIGSQPQH
TRBV5-1 | 10 | ASSSIGGRQY
TRBV7-8 | 15 | ATSLAGQTLGNQPQH
TRBV29-1 | 12 | SVWGEGGSETQY
TRBV29-1 | 10 | SVERTGETQY
TRBV20-1 | 12 | SARGPWGLNEAF
TRBV7-8 | 11 | ASSAGQRLEQY
TRBV12-3/TRBV12-4 | 13 | ASSASGRHNYEQY
TRBV12-3/TRBV12-4 | 10 | ASSLSDQPQH
TRBV7-2 | 14 | ASSLAGLESGETQY
TRBV7-6 | 14 | ASSLAAGGSNQPQH
TRBV7-8 | 13 | ASSLTGGRNEKLF
TRBV29-1 | 9 | SVGRRDEQY
TRBV28 | 9 | ASSTSTGYT
TRBV9 | 12 | ASSVGGRAGELF